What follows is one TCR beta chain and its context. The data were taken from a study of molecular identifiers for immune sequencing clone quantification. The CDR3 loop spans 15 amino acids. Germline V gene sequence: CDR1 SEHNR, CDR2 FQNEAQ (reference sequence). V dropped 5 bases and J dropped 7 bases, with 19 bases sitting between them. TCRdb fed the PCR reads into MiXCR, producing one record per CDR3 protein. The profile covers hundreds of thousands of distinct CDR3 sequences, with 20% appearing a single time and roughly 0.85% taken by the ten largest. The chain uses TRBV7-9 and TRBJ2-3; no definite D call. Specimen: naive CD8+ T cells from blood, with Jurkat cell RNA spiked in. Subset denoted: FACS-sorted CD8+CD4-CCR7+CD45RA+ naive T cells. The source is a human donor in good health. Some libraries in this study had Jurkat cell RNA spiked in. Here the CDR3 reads CASSPGPLSTNTQYF. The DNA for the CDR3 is TGTGCCAGCAGCCCCGGGCCATTGTCGACAAATACGCAGTATTTT.